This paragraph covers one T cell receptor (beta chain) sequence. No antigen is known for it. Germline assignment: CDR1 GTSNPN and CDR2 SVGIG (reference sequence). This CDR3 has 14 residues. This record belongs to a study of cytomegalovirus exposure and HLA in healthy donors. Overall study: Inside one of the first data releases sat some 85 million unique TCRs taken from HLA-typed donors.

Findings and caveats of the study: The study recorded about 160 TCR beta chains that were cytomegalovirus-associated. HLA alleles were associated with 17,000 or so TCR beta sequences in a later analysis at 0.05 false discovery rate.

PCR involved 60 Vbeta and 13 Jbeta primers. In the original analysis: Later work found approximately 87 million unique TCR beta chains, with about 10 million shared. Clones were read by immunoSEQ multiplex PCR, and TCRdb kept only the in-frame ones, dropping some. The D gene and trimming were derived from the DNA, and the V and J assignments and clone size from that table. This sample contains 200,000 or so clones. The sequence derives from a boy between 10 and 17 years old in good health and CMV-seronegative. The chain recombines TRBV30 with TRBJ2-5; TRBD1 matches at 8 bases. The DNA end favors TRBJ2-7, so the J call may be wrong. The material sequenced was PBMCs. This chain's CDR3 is CAWSKRQGIYEQYF. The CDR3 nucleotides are TGTGCCTGGAGTAAGAGACAGGGGATCTACGAGCAGTACTTC.